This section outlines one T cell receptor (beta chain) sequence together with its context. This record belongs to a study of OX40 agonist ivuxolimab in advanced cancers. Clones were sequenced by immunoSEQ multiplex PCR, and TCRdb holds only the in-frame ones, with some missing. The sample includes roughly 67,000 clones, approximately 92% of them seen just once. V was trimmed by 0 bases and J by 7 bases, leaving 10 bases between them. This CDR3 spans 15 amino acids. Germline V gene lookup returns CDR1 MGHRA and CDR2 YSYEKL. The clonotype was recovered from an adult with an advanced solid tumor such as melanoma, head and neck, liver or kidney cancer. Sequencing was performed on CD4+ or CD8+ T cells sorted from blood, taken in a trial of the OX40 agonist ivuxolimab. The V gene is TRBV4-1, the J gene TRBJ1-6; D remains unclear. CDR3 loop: CASSQDLTLNSPLHF. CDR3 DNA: TGCGCCAGCAGCCAAGATTTAACCTTAAATTCACCCCTCCACTTT.